This T cell receptor (beta chain) was found in a study of shared clonotypes between healthy human individuals. Produced via immunoSEQ multiplex PCR; TCRdb's table is partial and in-frame only. The sample has 2 million to 2.5 million clones; 92% are singletons. V lost 1 base and J lost 1, with 17 bases in between. Germline CDR1 MGHRA, CDR2 YSYEKL. The CDR3 is 17 residues long. This receptor was identified in a man aged 18 to 30 in good health. Some clones in this sample may be carry-over from other donors' samples. Sequencing was carried out using naive CD4+ T cells from PBMCs. Subset in this sample: CD45RA+ positively selected. V gene TRBV4-1 combines with J gene TRBJ2-7, with D possibly being TRBD1 (7 bases). CDR3 nucleotides: TGCGCCAGCAGCCAAGTGGGGACAGCGGGTTTATCCTACGAGCAGTACTTC. The encoded protein is CASSQVGTAGLSYEQYF.